This TCR beta chain was retrieved from a study of blood T cell repertoires in COVID-19. The CDR3 totals 11 residues. Germline V gives CDR1 DFQATT, CDR2 SNEGSKA (reference sequence). Profiled with immunoSEQ multiplex PCR; TCRdb holds only in-frame clones, not every one. The sample shows a few hundred thousand clones, around nine tenths of them seen only once. Remarks on this clone: The junction differs from germline at one of its ends, possibly a read error.

The TCR sequence derives from a woman in her 30s with COVID-19, enrolled during active disease. What was sequenced was peripheral blood. The chain carries TRBV20-1 and TRBJ1-4; maybe TRBD1 (6 bases). The CDR3 DNA reads as TGCAGTGCTAGGGGTACAGGGTACGAGACGTTT. Its protein is CSARGTGYETF.